This T cell receptor beta chain was observed in a study of human T cells and chemical hapten exposure. Study in general: Readings were taken at 6 days from patch tests that had applied 0.01% DPC to the upper back. Recorded diagnoses among the mostly female patients were alopecia areata, totalis or universalis.

The library tagged individual cDNA molecules with unique molecular identifiers. Using its own MiXCR run on the RACE reads, TCRdb lists one record per CDR3 protein. This table has about 190,000 distinct CDR3 sequences, about 22% appearing once. As for time point: patch test 3, about 24 weeks after DPC sensitization. Sample treatment: therapeutic diphenylcyclopropenone sensitization with weekly scalp DPC. This clonotype has just a few counts. The CDR3 sequence is 12 residues long. From germline, CDR1 is DFQATT and CDR2 SNEGSKA (reference sequence). J gave up 4 bases and V 6 bases, and 6 bases lay outside the gene matches.

The genes are TRBV20-1 and TRBJ2-7, with 7 bases fitting TRBD1. Here the sequenced sample was whole blood, taken in connection with sensitization to the hapten diphenylcyclopropenone (DPC). The clonotype comes from a woman in her thirties or forties with alopecia areata. Some clones in this sample may be carry-over from other donors' samples. For the CDR3, the DNA is TGCAGTGCCAATAGACAGGGTTACGAGCAGTACTTC. Its protein product is CSANRQGYEQYF.